What follows are 20 T cell receptor beta chains derived from one specimen sequenced in a study of vaccination and CD4 T cells after COVID-19 (dated by TCRdb to between 2021 and 2024). The time point label here, explained by the study, means: late sampling 161 to 241 days after vaccination in three convalescent patients. The intended sense of this specimen's treatment or condition label: approximately nine-day PBMC culture with coronavirus spike peptide pools or control peptides (ViraFEST assay). The receptor library was made with PCR. Data came from an Illumina iSeq 100. TCR sequencing of DNA from cultured CD4+ T cells used the Oncomine TCR Beta short-read assay at the Johns Hopkins FTIC core. The raw public data were reprocessed by TCRdb itself: fastp quality trimming at Q25, MiXCR clonotype calling, in-frame beta chains only. All rows with the same CDR3 protein become a single entry with the most common DNA and genes. In all, the sample holds tens of thousands of distinct CDR3 sequences, and around two fifths of those were seen once. The ten largest clones capture roughly 27% of the sample.

Their antigen targets remain unknown. The sequenced sample was CD4+ T cells from blood, cultured in vitro, obtained about 7 months after SARS-CoV-2 vaccination. Receptors originate from a human donor who had recovered from COVID-19.

This clonotype was found a few times. V and J are TRBV2 and TRBJ1-5; TRBD1 agrees at 9 bases. V lost 6 bases and J lost 5; bases outside the gene matches: 5. Germline V lookup: CDR1 SNHLY, CDR2 FYNNEI. The CDR3 is 14 amino acids. In DNA, the CDR3 is TGTGCCAGCAGCGAACAGGGGGCCCATCAGCCCCAGCATTTT. The encoded protein is CASSEQGAHQPQHF.

This clonotype was found a few times. The rearrangement uses TRBV7-8 and TRBJ1-6, with D maybe TRBD1 (5 bases). The V and J ends lost 1 base and 10 bases respectively, with 14 bases between them. The germline CDR1 and CDR2 sequences are SGHVS and FQNEAQ. The CDR3 loop spans 15 amino acids. CDR3 sequence reads: CASSLVAQGGSPLHF. CDR3 nucleotides: TGTGCCAGCAGCTTAGTGGCTCAGGGAGGGTCACCCCTCCACTTT. Full variable domain (outside the CDR3, taken from reference TRBV7-8 and TRBJ1-6): GAGVSQSPRYKVAKRGQDVALRCDPISGHVSLFWYQQALGQGPEFLTYFQNEAQLDKSGLPSDRFFAERPEGSVSTLKIQRTQQEDSAVYLCASSLVAQGGSPLHFGNGTRLTVT.

This chain joins TRBV7-2 and TRBJ2-3; D is unclear. Germline CDR1 and CDR2: SGHTA and FQGNSA. V gave up 0 bases and J gave up 2 bases, with 6 bases separating them. This CDR3 has 14 amino acids. The CDR3 DNA follows: TGTGCCAGCAGCTTAGCGGGCAACACAGATACGCAGTATTTT. Protein: CASSLAGNTDTQYF.

The chain has TRBV27 and TRBJ2-5; 7 positions match TRBD1. V gave up 5 bases and J gave up 3 bases; unmatched junction bases: 6. The CDR3 length is 14 residues. CDR1 is MNHEY, CDR2 SMNVEV, per germline (reference sequence). As DNA, the CDR3 is TGTGCCAGCAGTCCGTGGGACAGAAAAGAGACCCAGTACTTC. Translating gives CASSPWDRKETQYF.

In this sample, this clonotype turned up once. This chain links TRBV20-1 with TRBJ2-1, with a tentative D call TRBD2 (5 bases). This CDR3 comprises 16 residues. Germline lookup yields CDR1 DFQATT and CDR2 SNEGSKA (reference sequence). The CDR3 DNA reads TGCAGCATCCCCGGGTTGAGGGAATGGACCTACAATGAGCAGTTCTTC. Translated, it gives CSIPGLREWTYNEQFF.

DNA for the CDR3: TGCAGTGCTAGCGGGGACAGGGGGCCTTACTATAGCAATCAGCCCCAGCATTTT. Its protein product is CSASGDRGPYYSNQPQHF. This chain joins TRBV20-1 and TRBJ1-5, with 12 bases that match TRBD1. The CDR3 is 18 amino acids. V shed 3 bases, J shed 0 bases, and the junction held 9 bases outside the gene matches. CDR1 and CDR2 from the germline V gene are DFQATT and SNEGSKA (reference sequence).

The rearrangement joins TRBV6-5 to TRBJ1-2, with 7 bases lining up with TRBD1. V trimming: 3 bases; J trimming: 2 bases; junction bases outside the gene matches: 6. Germline CDR1 MNHEY, CDR2 SVGAGI. This CDR3 comprises 15 residues. This CDR3 is CASSYGMTGNYGYTF. Written as DNA, the CDR3 is TGTGCCAGCAGTTATGGAATGACAGGGAACTATGGCTACACCTTC.

The chain has TRBV6-2 or TRBV6-3 and TRBJ2-7; the match to TRBD2 covers 11 bases. The V segment lost 4 bases and the J segment 3 bases; nucleotides outside the gene matches: 2. This CDR3 spans 14 amino acids. In germline, CDR1 is MNHEY, CDR2 SVGEGT. CDR3 nucleotides: TGTGCCAGCAGTTCCACTAGCGGGAGCTACGAGCAGTACTTC. It is translated as CASSSTSGSYEQYF.

The chain recombines TRBV27 with TRBJ2-7, with 9 bases that match TRBD1. In germline, CDR1 is MNHEY, CDR2 SMNVEV (reference sequence). This CDR3 has 14 residues. Germline trimming cut 8 bases from V and 5 bases from J; bases unmatched to any gene: 10. The CDR3 reads CASPPGQGDNEQYF. The CDR3 bases are TGTGCCAGCCCCCCGGGACAGGGAGACAACGAGCAGTACTTC.

This sequence joins TRBV7-9 and TRBJ1-2; 7 bases match TRBD1. The junction had 19 bases not matched to a gene; V was cut back by 7 bases and J by 8 bases. The CDR3 runs to 16 residues. Germline CDR1 is SEHNR and CDR2 is FQNEAQ (reference sequence). The CDR3 loop is CASNHHVTGYLLGYTF. The CDR3 nucleotides read TGTGCCAGCAACCACCACGTGACAGGGTATCTCTTGGGCTACACCTTC.

V and J are TRBV10-3 and TRBJ2-1; D is possibly TRBD1 (6 bases). Germline CDR1 is ENHRY and CDR2 is SYGVKD. V lost 2 bases, J lost 0 bases, and 8 bases lay in between. This CDR3 spans 15 amino acids. The CDR3 DNA sequence: TGTGCCATCAGTGAGCAGGGGCGCTCCTACAATGAGCAGTTCTTC. It yields the protein CAISEQGRSYNEQFF.

Only a few counts were recorded for this clonotype. This rearrangement joins TRBV7-9 to TRBJ2-5, with D perhaps assigned TRBD1 or TRBD2 (6 bases each). The ends were cut back, 3 bases at V and 5 bases at J, with 16 bases in the middle. The CDR3 contains 15 residues. Germline lookup yields CDR1 SEHNR and CDR2 FQNEAQ (reference sequence). The chain's CDR3 is CASSFLQGGPETQYF. CDR3 in DNA: TGTGCCAGCAGCTTCTTACAAGGGGGGCCGGAGACCCAGTACTTC.

This clonotype was counted ten times or more. The chain uses TRBV7-2 and TRBJ1-5; maybe TRBD1 (6 bases). Trimming stripped 1 base from V and 2 bases from J, with 9 bases between. The CDR3 has 15 residues. Germline values: CDR1 SGHTA, CDR2 FQGNSA. The CDR3 here is CASSLDRDGNQPQHF. CDR3 sequence (DNA): TGTGCCAGCAGCTTAGACAGGGATGGCAATCAGCCCCAGCATTTT.

The CDR3 protein is CASSTGGGRPEAFF. The CDR3 region has the DNA TGTGCCAGCAGTACAGGGGGGGGGAGGCCTGAAGCTTTCTTT. This chain links TRBV6-1 with TRBJ1-1; 8 bases are a match to TRBD1. CDR1 is MNHNS, CDR2 SASEGT, per germline. Losses at the gene ends were 5 bases for V and 6 bases for J; bases not matched to a gene: 8. The CDR3 has 14 amino acids.

The chain joins TRBV20-1 to TRBJ1-2; unclear D gene. Germline V CDR1 and CDR2: DFQATT, SNEGSKA (reference sequence). The CDR3 runs 15 residues. V was cut by 2 bases and J by 3 bases, with 16 bases left in between. The CDR3 here is CSARSSTAADYGYTF. In nucleotides, the CDR3 is TGCAGTGCTAGATCGTCGACGGCAGCAGACTATGGCTACACCTTC.

This clonotype is classed as medium-sized (0.01 to 0.1%). The V call is TRBV6-1, the J call TRBJ1-2; 8 bases agree with TRBD1. Germline assignment: CDR1 MNHNS and CDR2 SASEGT. The CDR3 consists of 12 residues. V trimming: 8 bases; J trimming: 2 bases; junction bases outside the gene matches: 1. The CDR3 DNA reads TGTGCCAGCTGGACAGGGAACTATGGCTACACCTTC. As protein: CASWTGNYGYTF.

Worth noting for this clonotype: The limits of the CDR3 on the DNA are not certain, so only TCRdb's listed CDR3 is given. The chain links TRBV11-3 to TRBJ2-7; TRBD1, the table's D call, was not compared with the DNA. Germline V gene data show CDR1 as SGHNT and CDR2 as YENEEA. The CDR3 is 21 amino acids long, termini counted. The CDR3 here is CASSFYICSASFGTAPYEQYF.

J is TRBJ1-2 and V is TRBV4-2; 8 bases align to TRBD1. V shed 0 bases, J shed 9 bases, and the junction held 9 bases outside the gene matches. The germline V gene encodes CDR1 LGHNA and CDR2 YNFKEQ. The length of the CDR3 is 15 residues. The CDR3 nucleotides are TGTGCCAGCAGCCAAGACGCTGGACAGGGACGAAGCTACACCTTC. Translated: CASSQDAGQGRSYTF.

The chain links TRBV15 to TRBJ1-3; 7 bases agree with TRBD1. CDR1 and CDR2 (germline): LNHNV, YYDKDF (reference sequence). The trim removed 1 base at V and 2 bases at J, leaving 5 bases unmatched. CDR3 length: 16 amino acids. CDR3 nucleotide sequence: TGTGCCACCAGCAGAGGAACAGGGGAAGCTGGAAACACCATATATTTT. Translated, it gives CATSRGTGEAGNTIYF.

By share, this clonotype ranks as medium-sized. V usage is TRBV5-6 and J usage is TRBJ2-7, with a tentative D call TRBD1 (5 bases). V lost 2 bases to trimming and J lost 0 bases, with 12 bases between them. The CDR3 runs to 15 residues. From germline, CDR1 is SGHDT and CDR2 YYEEEE. CDR3: CASSFGAGHSYEQYF. The CDR3 nucleotides read TGTGCCAGCAGCTTTGGGGCAGGACACTCCTACGAGCAGTACTTC.